This T cell receptor beta chain was found in a study of blood T cell repertoires in COVID-19. About the study: COVID-19 samples collected from the United States, Italy and Spain covered acute and convalescent phases.

This CDR3 is 15 amino acids long. Germline CDR1 and CDR2: SGHTA and FQGNSA. V dropped 5 bases and J dropped 10 bases, with 21 bases sitting between them. Only in-frame clones appear in the TCRdb table, and some are missing; sequencing was by immunoSEQ multiplex PCR. The sample has 200,000 or so clones; approximately 85% are singletons. The sequenced sample was peripheral blood. The source is a human donor with active or convalescent COVID-19. The donor label of this sample is uncertain. This chain links TRBV7-2 with TRBJ1-3; D remains ambiguous. DNA for the CDR3: TGTGCCAGCAGCCCAGAGGGAACGAACAGTAGGACCATATATTTT. Amino acid sequence: CASSPEGTNSRTIYF.